Shown below are 21 T cell receptor beta chains from a single sample sequenced in a study of cytomegalovirus exposure and HLA in healthy donors. This PCR relied on a set of 60 Vbeta primers and 13 Jbeta primers. Measured with immunoSEQ multiplex PCR; TCRdb has only the in-frame clones, and not every one. The sample comprises tens of thousands of clones, about three quarters of which are singletons, and around 4.3% rests with the top ten. Sequences were obtained from PBMCs. The receptors come from a man in his forties or fifties in good health and CMV-seronegative.

V is TRBV29-1 and J is TRBJ1-1; D is perhaps TRBD1 (6 bases). V was shortened by 7 bases and J by 1 base, with 13 bases between the two germline ends. Germline V gene lookup returns CDR1 SQVTM and CDR2 ANQGSEA. This CDR3 spans 13 amino acids. For the CDR3, the DNA is TGCAGCGCCGACAGGTCAGGGAACACTGAAGCTTTCTTT. It specifies CSADRSGNTEAFF.

V and J are TRBV9 and TRBJ2-3, with 9 positions matching TRBD1. Germline V gene sequence: CDR1 SGDLS, CDR2 YYNGEE. V was pared by 4 bases and J by 2 bases, with 8 bases of the junction left unmatched. This CDR3 has 16 amino acids. CDR3 region: CASSPDRGAFTDTQYF. CDR3 DNA: TGTGCCAGCAGCCCCGACAGGGGGGCCTTCACAGATACGCAGTATTTT.

The chain combines TRBV19 with TRBJ2-1, with 8 bases that match TRBD1. There are 15 residues in the CDR3. V shed 3 bases, J shed 6 bases, and the junction held 7 bases outside the gene matches. Germline CDR1 is LNHDA and CDR2 is SQIVND (reference sequence). CDR3 nucleotides: TGTGCCAGTAGTATCTTGACAGGGGCGGTCAATGAGCAGTTCTTC. Translation: CASSILTGAVNEQFF.

Here the CDR3 reads CASSRGQAATNEKLFF. The CDR3 DNA reads as TGTGCCAGCTCACGAGGACAAGCTGCAACTAATGAAAAACTGTTTTTT. The chain uses TRBV18 and TRBJ1-4, with D possibly TRBD1 on 5 matching bases. The V gene's germline CDR1 is KGHSH and CDR2 LQKENI. Trimming took 4 bases from V and 0 from J, leaving 12 bases between them. The CDR3 is made up of 16 amino acids.

This clone appeared a single time. CDR3 sequence: CASSNRQEANTIYF. DNA of the CDR3: TGTGCCAGCAGCAACCGACAGGAAGCAAACACCATATATTTT. V usage is TRBV7-9 and J usage is TRBJ1-3, with D possibly TRBD1 on 6 matching bases. The CDR3 extends over 14 amino acids. CDR1 SEHNR and CDR2 FQNEAQ come from the germline V gene (reference sequence). V was trimmed by 5 bases and J by 6 bases, leaving 14 bases between them.

The chain couples TRBV7-9 to TRBJ2-3; D is perhaps TRBD2 (7 bases). The CDR3 sequence is 14 residues long. Germline loops: CDR1 SEHNR, CDR2 FQNEAQ (reference sequence). V dropped 5 bases and J dropped 4 bases, with 13 bases sitting between them. The CDR3 nucleotides are TGTGCCAGCAGCAAAGGAGGGGGGGCAGATACGCAGTATTTT. Its protein is CASSKGGGADTQYF.

This clone was seen only a few times. The V call is TRBV5-1, the J call TRBJ2-7; 9 positions agree with TRBD1. Germline V gene lookup returns CDR1 SGHRS and CDR2 YFSETQ. Unmatched junction bases numbered 8, after V lost 5 bases and J lost 2 bases. The CDR3 covers 15 residues. The CDR3 spells CASSKGQGLAYEQYF. CDR3 in DNA: TGCGCCAGCAGTAAAGGACAGGGGCTTGCCTACGAGCAGTACTTC.

The rearrangement joins TRBV5-4 to TRBJ2-1; 7 bases match TRBD2. Losses at the gene ends were 7 bases for V and 6 bases for J; bases not matched to a gene: 7. This CDR3 region has 13 residues. The V gene's germline CDR1 is SGHNT and CDR2 YYREEE (reference sequence). The CDR3 is CASRGRASNEQFF. The CDR3 coding sequence is TGTGCCAGCCGAGGGAGGGCCTCCAATGAGCAGTTCTTC.

The chain recombines TRBV7-9 with TRBJ1-1; no definite D call. The CDR3 has 12 residues. Germline V gives CDR1 SEHNR, CDR2 FQNEAQ (reference sequence). V gave up 3 bases and J gave up 5 bases, with 7 bases separating them. CDR3: CASSFGETEAFF. The CDR3 DNA is TGTGCCAGCAGCTTTGGGGAGACTGAAGCTTTCTTT.

The CDR3 DNA is TGTGCCATCAGTGAGTCGCGACTCGACGAGCAGTACTTC. It yields the protein CAISESRLDEQYF. V and J are TRBV10-3 and TRBJ2-7; no reliable D call. Trimming removed 0 bases from V and 5 bases from J, with 8 bases in between. The germline gives CDR1 ENHRY, CDR2 SYGVKD. The CDR3 sequence is 13 residues long.

The chain has TRBV4-3 and TRBJ2-3; 7 nucleotides match TRBD1. CDR1 and CDR2 (germline): LGHNA, YSLEER. The CDR3 consists of 15 residues. Losses at the gene ends were 1 base for V and 6 bases for J; bases not matched to a gene: 7. CDR3 in amino acids: CASSQAGTDLDTQYF. The CDR3 DNA reads as TGCGCCAGCAGCCAAGCCGGGACAGACCTCGATACGCAGTATTTT.

The chain joins TRBV7-8 to TRBJ2-5, with D unclear. V gave up 1 base and J gave up 4 bases, with 16 bases separating them. CDR1 SGHVS and CDR2 FQNEAQ come from the germline V gene. This CDR3 has 16 residues. DNA for the CDR3: TGTGCCAGCAGCTTAGTAGGCAGTCCTCGCGGAGAGACCCAGTACTTC. Amino acids: CASSLVGSPRGETQYF.

This clone was counted only a few times. V and J are TRBV5-4 and TRBJ1-1, with 9 bases lining up with TRBD1. There are 14 residues in the CDR3. The germline V gene encodes CDR1 SGHNT and CDR2 YYREEE (reference sequence). After removal of 4 bases from V and 5 bases from J, the junction contained 6 bases not matched to a gene. In nucleotides, the CDR3 is TGTGCCAGCAGCCGAGTCGACAGGGGGACTGAAGCTTTCTTT. This sequence encodes CASSRVDRGTEAFF.

The J gene is TRBJ2-3, the V gene TRBV7-8, with 11 bases aligning to TRBD1. Unmatched junction bases numbered 4, after V lost 4 bases and J lost 1 base. This CDR3 has 16 amino acids. CDR1 SGHVS and CDR2 FQNEAQ come from the germline V gene. Here the CDR3 reads CASSSWTGGRTDTQYF. The CDR3 DNA reads TGTGCCAGCAGCTCATGGACAGGGGGCCGCACAGATACGCAGTATTTT.

The chain employs TRBV27 and TRBJ1-4; TRBD1 is a possible D gene (6 bases). With 0 bases removed from V and 10 bases from J, the gap between germline ends came to 18 bases. CDR1 and CDR2 (germline): MNHEY, SMNVEV (reference sequence). The length of the CDR3 is 16 residues. CDR3 DNA sequence: TGTGCCAGCAGTTTATCCCCAGGACAGCATGCGGTAAAACTGTTTTTT. Encoded protein: CASSLSPGQHAVKLFF.

Here the CDR3 DNA reads TGTGCCTGGAGTGTAGGTCGACGGAGTAGCAATCAGCCCCAGCATTTT. It encodes CAWSVGRRSSNQPQHF. This sequence joins TRBV30 and TRBJ1-5; D remains unclear. V was trimmed by 0 bases and J by 0 bases, leaving 12 bases between them. This CDR3 spans 16 amino acids. Germline V gives CDR1 GTSNPN, CDR2 SVGIG (reference sequence).

The chain has TRBV7-3 and TRBJ2-1, with D tentatively TRBD2 (6 bases). This CDR3 is built from 13 residues. Trimming removed 5 bases from V and 6 bases from J, with 11 bases in between. The germline CDR1 and CDR2 sequences are SGHTA and FQGTGA. DNA of the CDR3: TGTGCCAGCAGCCCCGGGAGTTTCAATGAGCAGTTCTTC. Translated, it gives CASSPGSFNEQFF.

The gene calls are TRBV28 and TRBJ2-7, with D possibly TRBD2 on 5 matching bases. The germline gives CDR1 MDHEN, CDR2 SYDVKM. The CDR3 totals 13 residues. V was clipped by 4 bases and J by 6 bases, with 13 bases between them. The CDR3 coding sequence is TGTGCCAGCAGTTCCCCCCGGAGGTCCGAGCAGTACTTC. This codes for CASSSPRRSEQYF.

The genes are TRBV19 and TRBJ1-5, with TRBD1 matching over 7 bases. This CDR3 contains 20 residues. The germline V gene encodes CDR1 LNHDA and CDR2 SQIVND (reference sequence). V was pared by 7 bases and J by 2 bases, with 23 bases of the junction left unmatched. In nucleotides, the CDR3 is TGTGCCAGTACCAACGCGGGGGGACAGATCCTCTTTGCGGGCAATCAGCCCCAGCATTTT. This sequence encodes CASTNAGGQILFAGNQPQHF.

The genes are TRBV2 and TRBJ2-1; 8 positions agree with TRBD2. CDR3 size: 11 residues. Germline CDR1 and CDR2: SNHLY and FYNNEI. The ends lost 4 bases at V and 12 bases at J; junction bases unmatched: 2. CDR3 nucleotides: TGTGCCAGCAGTGGGACTAGCAGGCAGTTCTTC. As protein: CASSGTSRQFF.

The CDR3 region has the DNA TGCAGCGTTAAGACAGGGTCCTCTAGCTACGAGCAGTACTTC. Amino acid sequence: CSVKTGSSSYEQYF. The genes are TRBV29-1 and TRBJ2-7, with TRBD1 matching 7 bases. The CDR3 consists of 14 residues. Trimming took 5 bases from V and 3 from J; bases not matched to a gene: 10. The germline CDR1 and CDR2 sequences are SQVTM and ANQGSEA.